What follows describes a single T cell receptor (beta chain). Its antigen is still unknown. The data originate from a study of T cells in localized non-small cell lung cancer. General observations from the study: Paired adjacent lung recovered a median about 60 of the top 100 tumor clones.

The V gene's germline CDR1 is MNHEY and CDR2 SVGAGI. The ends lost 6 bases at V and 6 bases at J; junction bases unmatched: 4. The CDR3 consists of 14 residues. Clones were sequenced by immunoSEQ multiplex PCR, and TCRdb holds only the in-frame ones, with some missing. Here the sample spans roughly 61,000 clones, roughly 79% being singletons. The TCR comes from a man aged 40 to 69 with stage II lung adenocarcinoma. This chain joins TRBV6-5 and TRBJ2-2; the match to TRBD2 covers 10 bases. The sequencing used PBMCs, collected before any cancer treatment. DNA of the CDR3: TGTGCCAGCAGAGGACTAGCGGAACCCGGGGAGCTGTTTTTT. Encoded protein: CASRGLAEPGELFF.